These 27 T cell receptor beta chains were sequenced from one sample in a study of chemoradiotherapy in HPV16-positive cancers. Generated by immunoSEQ multiplex PCR, the TCRdb table keeps only in-frame clones and is missing some. Here the sample spans 5,000 to 7,000 clones, around 73% being singletons. The specimen was collected from a patient who underwent chemoradiotherapy. The receptors stem from a human donor with HPV-associated anogenital cancer.

The genes are TRBV29-1 and TRBJ1-1, with D hard to call. Between the trimmed V and J ends, which lost 4 bases and 0 bases, there was a span of 3 bases. Germline CDR1 and CDR2: SQVTM and ANQGSEA. The CDR3 is 11 amino acids. In nucleotides, the CDR3 is TGCAGCGTTGCTGTGAACACTGAAGCTTTCTTT. Its translation: CSVAVNTEAFF.

The V and J genes are TRBV30 and TRBJ2-3, with 9 bases lining up with TRBD2. CDR1 and CDR2 from the germline V gene are GTSNPN and SVGIG (reference sequence). Trimming took 3 bases from V and 3 from J; bases not matched to a gene: 7. The CDR3 covers 15 residues. The CDR3 loop is CAWSAGGGGTDTQYF. The CDR3 DNA is TGTGCCTGGAGCGCGGGAGGGGGAGGGACAGATACGCAGTATTTT.

The V and J genes are TRBV19 and TRBJ1-2; the D is unclear. The CDR3 spans 12 residues. CDR1 is LNHDA, CDR2 SQIVND, per germline (reference sequence). The V end lost 4 bases, the J end lost 4 bases, and 7 bases lay between the germline ends. CDR3 bases: TGTGCCAGTAGTAGCAGGTTCTATGGCTACACCTTC. As protein: CASSSRFYGYTF.

This chain's CDR3 is CASSRDRGQYEQYF. The CDR3 DNA is TGTGCCAGCAGTAGGGACAGGGGGCAATACGAGCAGTACTTC. The rearrangement uses TRBV6-5 and TRBJ2-7; 12 nucleotides agree with TRBD1. Germline CDR1 reads MNHEY; CDR2 reads SVGAGI. The CDR3 is 14 residues long. Unmatched junction bases numbered 3, after V lost 5 bases and J lost 4 bases.

This chain's CDR3 is CAWRNGDYGYTF. DNA for the CDR3: TGTGCCTGGAGAAACGGTGACTATGGCTACACCTTC. The rearrangement uses TRBV30 and TRBJ1-2; D gene unclear. Germline CDR1 and CDR2: GTSNPN and SVGIG (reference sequence). This CDR3 is 12 amino acids long. Trimming pared 3 bases from V and 3 bases from J, leaving 8 bases between.

The chain employs TRBV4-1 and TRBJ1-5; no clear D. The CDR3 contains 15 residues. V dropped 0 bases and J dropped 7 bases, with 13 bases sitting between them. Germline CDR1 and CDR2: MGHRA and YSYEKL. The CDR3 region has the DNA TGCGCCAGCAGCCAAGATTTTGCCAGCCGGCAGCCCCAGCATTTT. It translates to CASSQDFASRQPQHF.

V usage is TRBV30 and J usage is TRBJ2-3; D call uncertain. Trimming cost V 0 bases and J 0 bases, with 10 bases left between them. CDR1 GTSNPN and CDR2 SVGIG come from the germline V gene (reference sequence). This CDR3 contains 15 residues. The CDR3 region is CAWSVRKISTDTQYF. The CDR3 DNA follows: TGTGCCTGGAGTGTACGGAAAATTAGCACAGATACGCAGTATTTT.

This chain connects TRBV19 to TRBJ1-1; D gene unclear. The CDR3 length is 13 residues. The V gene's germline CDR1 is LNHDA and CDR2 SQIVND (reference sequence). Trimming took off 4 bases at V and 4 bases at J, with 10 bases between the two ends. CDR3 residues: CASSTTGGTEAFF. The CDR3 DNA reads as TGTGCCAGTAGTACCACTGGAGGCACTGAAGCTTTCTTT. The full variable domain, completed using reference TRBV19 and TRBJ1-1, is DGGITQSPKYLFRKEGQNVTLSCEQNLNHDAMYWYRQDPGQGLRLIYYSQIVNDFQKGDIAEGYSVSREKKESFPLTVTSAQKNPTAFYLCASSTTGGTEAFFGQGTRLTVV.

In DNA form, the CDR3 reads TGTGCCAGCGCGGACGGTTGGAATCAGCCCCAGCATTTT. This sequence encodes CASADGWNQPQHF. This chain links TRBV4-2 with TRBJ1-5; D gene ambiguous. This CDR3 is built from 13 residues. Trimming removed 8 bases from V and 4 bases from J, with 12 bases in between. The germline V gene encodes CDR1 LGHNA and CDR2 YNFKEQ.

This chain links TRBV19 with TRBJ1-1, with 9 positions matching TRBD1. Trimming at V came to 7 bases and at J to 1 base, leaving 1 base not matched to a gene. The germline V gene encodes CDR1 LNHDA and CDR2 SQIVND (reference sequence). CDR3 size: 13 residues. In nucleotides, the CDR3 is TGTGCCAGTAAGGGACAGGGGAACACTGAAGCTTTCTTT. Protein: CASKGQGNTEAFF.

There are a few counts of this clone. The chain has TRBV7-3 and TRBJ2-7; the D gene is possibly TRBD1 (6 bases). The CDR3 has 14 amino acids. The V and J ends lost 5 bases and 2 bases respectively, with 13 bases between them. Per germline, CDR1 SGHTA and CDR2 FQGTGA. The CDR3 DNA sequence: TGTGCCAGCAGCCCACAGGGTGGGACCTACGAGCAGTACTTC. Translating gives CASSPQGGTYEQYF.

The chain combines TRBV28 with TRBJ1-5, with a possible D match to TRBD1 (6 bases). Trimming removed 6 bases at V and 6 bases at J, with 15 bases between. In germline, CDR1 is MDHEN, CDR2 SYDVKM. CDR3 length: 14 residues. The CDR3 nucleotides read TGTGCCAGCAGAAGTTCAGAGGGGGGTCAGCCCCAGCATTTT. It yields the protein CASRSSEGGQPQHF.

In its sample, this clone is medium-sized (0.01 to 0.1%). The gene calls are TRBV5-5 and TRBJ1-6, with 7 bases identical to TRBD1. The germline V gene encodes CDR1 SGHKS and CDR2 YYEKEE (reference sequence). V gave up 2 bases and J gave up 8 bases; unmatched junction bases: 10. CDR3 length equals 16 residues. CDR3 in amino acids: CASSLADRDGDSPLHF. Written as DNA, the CDR3 is TGTGCCAGCAGCTTAGCCGACAGGGACGGTGATTCACCCCTCCACTTT.

The rearrangement links TRBV30 to TRBJ2-2, with D perhaps TRBD1 or TRBD2 (5 bases each). The CDR3 is made up of 18 amino acids. The V end lost 5 bases, the J end lost 2 bases, and 24 bases lay between the germline ends. The germline V gene has CDR1 GTSNPN and CDR2 SVGIG (reference sequence). CDR3 loop: CAWDEGLTYKINTGELFF. The DNA of the CDR3 is TGTGCCTGGGACGAGGGGTTAACCTATAAGATTAACACCGGGGAGCTGTTTTTT.

The chain combines TRBV5-1 with TRBJ1-4, with 8 positions matching TRBD1. CDR1 SGHRS and CDR2 YFSETQ come from the germline V gene. The J segment lost 7 bases and the V segment lost 0 bases, leaving 5 bases of the junction unmatched. The CDR3 spans 15 residues. The CDR3 here is CASSLGGQGGEKLFF. The CDR3 DNA reads TGCGCCAGCAGCTTGGGAGGACAGGGAGGTGAAAAACTGTTTTTT. Combining the CDR3 with reference TRBV5-1 and TRBJ1-4 gives the whole variable domain KAGVTQTPRYLIKTRGQQVTLSCSPISGHRSVSWYQQTPGQGLQFLFEYFSETQRNKGNFPGRFSGRQFSNSRSEMNVSTLELGDSALYLCASSLGGQGGEKLFFGSGTQLSVL.

The V call is TRBV30, the J call TRBJ2-6; no definite D call. The CDR3 is 13 amino acids. Trimming left V 4 bases short and J 5 bases short, with 9 bases between. CDR1 GTSNPN and CDR2 SVGIG come from the germline V gene (reference sequence). The CDR3 sequence is CAWMWDRANVLTF. The CDR3 DNA reads as TGTGCCTGGATGTGGGATAGGGCCAACGTCCTGACTTTC.

The rearrangement uses TRBV4-3 and TRBJ1-2; D uncertain. The CDR3 spans 16 residues. The germline CDR1 and CDR2 sequences are LGHNA and YSLEER. V dropped 0 bases and J dropped 6 bases, with 17 bases sitting between them. The CDR3 nucleotides are TGCGCCAGCAGCCAAGATCATAGGCGGGGAATAGATGGCTACACCTTC. This sequence encodes CASSQDHRRGIDGYTF.

This clone has more than one count but fewer than ten. The V call is TRBV4-2, the J call TRBJ1-5; 8 positions agree with TRBD1. With V trimmed by 0 bases and J by 1 base, 5 bases remained unmatched. The length of the CDR3 is 17 residues. From germline, CDR1 is LGHNA and CDR2 YNFKEQ. CDR3 sequence: CASSQEDRGRSNQPQHF. In DNA form, the CDR3 reads TGTGCCAGCAGCCAAGAAGACAGGGGAAGAAGCAATCAGCCCCAGCATTTT.

V gene TRBV5-1 combines with J gene TRBJ2-3; 8 positions agree with TRBD2. The CDR3 runs to 15 residues. Germline trimming cut 0 bases from V and 3 bases from J; bases unmatched to any gene: 3. Germline CDR1 reads SGHRS; CDR2 reads YFSETQ. DNA of the CDR3: TGCGCCAGCAGCTTGGGCGGGGGGAGTACAGATACGCAGTATTTT. Translated: CASSLGGGSTDTQYF.

The V gene is TRBV21-1, the J gene TRBJ1-1; TRBD1 is taken as the D call from the table, unchecked against the DNA. TRBV21-1 is a pseudogene segment. CDR3 length equals 16 residues. CDR3 bases: TGTGCCAGCAGCGAGGACAGGGCGTGTAAGAACACTGAAGCTTTCTTT. This sequence encodes CASSEDRACKNTEAFF.

This chain links TRBV9 with TRBJ2-1; either TRBD1 or TRBD2 may fit D (5 bases each). This CDR3 contains 12 residues. Germline CDR1 SGDLS, CDR2 YYNGEE. Trimming took 3 bases from V and 8 from J, leaving 9 bases between them. The CDR3 reads CASSGREYEQFF. CDR3 DNA: TGTGCCAGCAGCGGCAGGGAGTATGAGCAGTTCTTC.

V is TRBV5-1 and J is TRBJ2-2, with TRBD2 matching 8 bases. Looked up from germline, CDR1 is SGHRS and CDR2 is YFSETQ. The CDR3 spans 15 residues. Trimming cost V 0 bases and J 5 bases; bases outside gene matches: 3. This chain's CDR3 is CASSLARGGTGELFF. The DNA for the CDR3 is TGCGCCAGCAGCTTGGCTCGGGGGGGAACCGGGGAGCTGTTTTTT.

The chain combines TRBV11-1 with TRBJ2-4, with 9 bases aligning to TRBD2. Germline loops: CDR1 SGHAT, CDR2 FQDESV (reference sequence). J lost 0 bases, V lost 1 base, and 7 bases had no gene match. The CDR3 is 18 amino acids. CDR3 sequence reads: CASSLGVQRGVAKNIQYF. The CDR3 nucleotides are TGTGCCAGCAGCTTAGGTGTCCAGCGGGGGGTAGCCAAAAACATTCAGTACTTC.

V usage is TRBV28 and J usage is TRBJ2-3; 8 bases are a match to TRBD2. V was clipped by 4 bases and J by 2 bases; unmatched bases: 14. The CDR3 has 18 residues. In germline, CDR1 is MDHEN, CDR2 SYDVKM. Written as DNA, the CDR3 is TGTGCCAGCAGTTCCAAAGCGGGGGTTGGTTTTCCCACAGATACGCAGTATTTT. It specifies CASSSKAGVGFPTDTQYF.

This clone was seen only once. The V call is TRBV28, the J call TRBJ1-1; D uncertain. The CDR3 has 11 amino acids. The germline V gene encodes CDR1 MDHEN and CDR2 SYDVKM. V was clipped by 6 bases and J by 7 bases, with 9 bases between them. The CDR3 sequence: CASRYTVEAFF. The CDR3 DNA reads TGTGCCAGCAGGTATACGGTTGAAGCTTTCTTT.

The CDR3 is CASSLRSYNQPQHF. CDR3 bases: TGTGCCAGCAGTTTAAGGAGTTACAATCAGCCCCAGCATTTT. This chain joins TRBV28 and TRBJ1-5; D not certain. This CDR3 has 14 residues. In germline, CDR1 is MDHEN, CDR2 SYDVKM. V was trimmed by 2 bases and J by 3 bases, leaving 8 bases between them. Using reference TRBV28 and TRBJ1-5 for the parts outside the CDR3, the full variable domain is DVKVTQSSRYLVKRTGEKVFLECVQDMDHENMFWYRQDPGLGLRLIYFSYDVKMKEKGDIPEGYSVSREKKERFSLILESASTNQTSMYLCASSLRSYNQPQHFGDGTRLSIL.

This chain joins TRBV5-1 and TRBJ1-5, with D possibly TRBD1 on 6 matching bases. Germline values: CDR1 SGHRS, CDR2 YFSETQ. Trimming cost V 6 bases and J 3 bases, with 13 bases left between them. This CDR3 region has 14 residues. CDR3 sequence reads: CASTKGGLNQPQHF. The CDR3 nucleotides are TGCGCCAGCACCAAAGGGGGGCTCAATCAGCCCCAGCATTTT.